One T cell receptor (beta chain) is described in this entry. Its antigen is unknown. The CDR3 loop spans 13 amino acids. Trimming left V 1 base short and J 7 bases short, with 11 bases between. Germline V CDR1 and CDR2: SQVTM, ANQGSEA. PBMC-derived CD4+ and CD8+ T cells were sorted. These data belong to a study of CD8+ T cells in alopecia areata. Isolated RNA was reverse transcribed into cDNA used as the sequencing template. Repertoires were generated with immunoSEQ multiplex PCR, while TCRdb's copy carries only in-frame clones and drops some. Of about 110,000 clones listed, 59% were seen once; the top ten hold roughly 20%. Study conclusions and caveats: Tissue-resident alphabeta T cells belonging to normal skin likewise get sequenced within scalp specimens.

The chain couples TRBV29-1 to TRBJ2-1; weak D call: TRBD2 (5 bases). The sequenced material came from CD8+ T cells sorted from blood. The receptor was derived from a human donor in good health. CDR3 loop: CSVEGEFTNEQFF. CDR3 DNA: TGCAGCGTTGAAGGGGAGTTTACGAATGAGCAGTTCTTC.